A single sample gave rise to the 4 T cell receptor beta chains below, sequenced in a study of cytomegalovirus exposure and HLA in healthy donors (dated by TCRdb to the late 2010s). The method was the immunoSEQ multiplex PCR assay. The multiplex PCR relied on a mix of 60 forward primers for TCR Vbeta segments and 13 reverse primers for TCR Jbeta segments. This immuneACCESS table, as held by TCRdb, lists in-frame sequences with V and J called but not all clones. Of the missing ones, under half trace to an unresolved V gene in checked studies; the others have no known cause. This sample comprises about 160,000 clones, roughly 85% of them detected only once. Of the sample, around 0.97% falls within the top ten clones. The sequenced material came from PBMCs. Receptor source: a woman in her 50s in good health and CMV-seropositive.

This chain connects TRBV9 to TRBJ2-1, with 13 positions matching TRBD2. The junction had 6 bases not matched to a gene; V was cut back by 2 bases and J by 7 bases. Looked up from germline, CDR1 is SGDLS and CDR2 is YYNGEE. The CDR3 is 16 amino acids. This CDR3 is CASSVGLAGVSNEQFF. Here the CDR3 DNA reads TGTGCCAGCAGCGTTGGACTAGCGGGGGTGTCGAATGAGCAGTTCTTC.

The chain combines TRBV6-1 with TRBJ2-3, with 9 bases fitting TRBD1. Germline CDR1 and CDR2: MNHNS and SASEGT. The CDR3 length is 15 residues. J was trimmed by 2 bases and V by 6 bases; bases with no gene match: 6. CDR3 protein: CASRGDRAYTDTQYF. DNA of the CDR3: TGTGCCAGCAGGGGGGACAGGGCGTACACAGATACGCAGTATTTT.

The rearrangement links TRBV5-4 to TRBJ1-6, with 9 bases that match TRBD1. Germline V lookup: CDR1 SGHNT, CDR2 YYREEE (reference sequence). The CDR3 runs to 15 residues. With V trimmed by 4 bases and J by 12 bases, 11 bases remained unmatched. CDR3 coding DNA: TGTGCCAGCAGCCCCAAGGACAGGGGCGTCGAACCCCTCCACTTT. As protein: CASSPKDRGVEPLHF.

The chain couples TRBV5-1 to TRBJ1-1; the match to TRBD1 covers 8 bases. V shed 4 bases, J shed 1 base, and the junction held 18 bases outside the gene matches. CDR1 is SGHRS, CDR2 YFSETQ, per germline. The CDR3 totals 19 residues. CDR3 loop: CASSHPPGTGMIGNTEAFF. The CDR3 nucleotides are TGCGCCAGCAGCCACCCTCCAGGGACAGGAATGATTGGGAACACTGAAGCTTTCTTT.